This is a list of T cell receptor beta chains from one sample in a study of kidney transplant recipient with SARS-CoV-2 infection. In TCRdb, the reads were re-called with MiXCR into one record per CDR3 protein. The table has approximately 240,000 distinct CDR3 sequences, 29% seen once. The specimen was a blood sample, collected at baseline and between days 110 and 120 from a kidney transplant recipient. The receptors were gathered from a male patient aged 30 to 40 who had COVID-19 and was a kidney transplant recipient. Some of the T cells might come from the graft donor. Each CDR3 is given with its conserved first and last residue. Each record gives: D gene, V gene, clone size, J gene, CDR3 DNA, CDR3 protein. The D gene is left open where the match is weak. The size entry is marked missing in some rows and otherwise reads once, few, many or a size class.

.	TRBV7-3	many	TRBJ2-2	TGTGCCAGCAGCCCTCAAGGCACCGGGGAGCTGTTTTTT	CASSPQGTGELFF
.	TRBV9	.	TRBJ1-2	TGTGCCAGCTTAGGGATGCACTCAAGAAAGACCTATGGCTACACCTTC	CASLGMHSRKTYGYTF
.	TRBV6-1	many	TRBJ1-6	TGTGCCAGCAGTGACCCCGGGACACCAAATTCACCCCTCCACTTT	CASSDPGTPNSPLHF
TRBD1	TRBV20-1	few	TRBJ2-1	TGCAGTGGGGTGACAGGGGCCCTCAACTCCTACAATGAGCAGTTCTTC	CSGVTGALNSYNEQFF
TRBD2	TRBV7-9	many	TRBJ2-1	TGTGCCAGCAGCGCCTCCCGACTAGCGGGAACCTACAATGAGCAGTTCTTC	CASSASRLAGTYNEQFF
TRBD2	TRBV12-3/TRBV12-4	many	TRBJ2-3	TGTGCCAGCAGTTCGGGGAGGGCCAAGGCAGATACGCAGTATTTT	CASSSGRAKADTQYF
TRBD2	TRBV28	many	TRBJ2-3	TGTGCCAGCAGTCCGATAGCGGGAGCAAGCGCAGATACGCAGTATTTT	CASSPIAGASADTQYF
.	TRBV6-5	many	TRBJ2-1	TGTGCCAGCAGCCCCCCCTATACCTACAATGAGCAGTTCTTC	CASSPPYTYNEQFF
.	TRBV7-4	many	TRBJ1-2	TGTGCCAGCAGCGTGAGTATTTCAGCTCGAAAGACCTATGGCTACACCTTC	CASSVSISARKTYGYTF
.	TRBV19	many	TRBJ1-5	TGTGCCAGTATGGGCGGGGGGGCTGGGGAGCCCCAGCATTTT	CASMGGGAGEPQHF
TRBD1	TRBV6-5	many	TRBJ2-7	TGTGCCAGCAGTGCTCTCGGGACAGGAGCATACGAGCAGTACTTC	CASSALGTGAYEQYF
TRBD2	TRBV24-1	many	TRBJ2-3	TGTGCCACCAGTGTTTCGACTAGCGAGGCAGATACGCAGTATTTT	CATSVSTSEADTQYF
TRBD1	TRBV27	.	TRBJ2-4	TGTGCCAGCAGTCGAACGGACAGGGGTAGATATAACATTCAGTACTTC	CASSRTDRGRYNIQYF
TRBD2	TRBV12-3/TRBV12-4	many	TRBJ2-2	TGTGCCAGCAGTCTCGGGGGAGGGGCCGGGGAGCTGTTTTTT	CASSLGGGAGELFF
.	TRBV7-2	many	TRBJ1-2	TGTGCCAGCAGCCGCACAAACAGAGACGGAAAGACCTATGGCTACACCTTC	CASSRTNRDGKTYGYTF
.	TRBV6-5	many	TRBJ1-5	TGTGCCAGCAGCTCCCGGGACGGACTTAGCAATCAGCCCCAGCATTTT	CASSSRDGLSNQPQHF
.	TRBV4-1	many	TRBJ1-4	TGCGCCAGCAGCCAAGAGCCGCGGCAGGGTGGCGAAAAACTGTTTTTT	CASSQEPRQGGEKLFF
.	TRBV9	many	TRBJ1-2	TGTGCCAGCAGTTCCGAGCGAGGCTATGGCTACACCTTC	CASSSERGYGYTF
.	TRBV15	.	TRBJ1-1	TGTGCCACCAGCACACCGCGCCGAGGAATGAGCACTGAAGCCTTCTTT	CATSTPRRGMSTEAFF
.	TRBV4-1	few	TRBJ2-3	TGCGCCAGCAGCCAAGCGGAGTCGGCAGCGCCTAGCACAGATACGCAGTATTTT	CASSQAESAAPSTDTQYF
.	TRBV3-2	many	TRBJ2-5	TGTGCCAGCAGCCTACAGCCAGATAAAGAGACCCAGTACTTC	CASSLQPDKETQYF
.	TRBV29-1	many	TRBJ2-2	TGCAGCGCCGACCGTGGAGGCACCGGGGAGCTGTTTTTT	CSADRGGTGELFF
.	TRBV9	many	TRBJ1-2	TGTGCCAGCATAATCCCGTACTCAAGAAAGACCTATGGCTACACCTTC	CASIIPYSRKTYGYTF
.	TRBV7-9	many	TRBJ2-7	TGTGCCAGCAGACAGGACAGTGGCGTTCGCTTAGAGCAGTACTTC	CASRQDSGVRLEQYF
.	TRBV20-1	.	TRBJ2-3	TGCAGTGTTGCTACCTCAGGTTCCCTTAGCACAGATACGCAGTATTTT	CSVATSGSLSTDTQYF
TRBD1	TRBV7-9	many	TRBJ1-2	TGTGCCAGCAGCGGGACAGTATACCATGGAAAGACCTATGGCTACACCTTC	CASSGTVYHGKTYGYTF
.	TRBV5-6	many	TRBJ1-2	TGTGCCAGCAGGGTGCACAATAGTCGAAAGACCTATGGCTACACCTTC	CASRVHNSRKTYGYTF
.	TRBV11-2	many	TRBJ1-2	TGTGCCAGCAGCTTAGAGGGGTCGGGTGGCTACACCTTC	CASSLEGSGGYTF
.	TRBV7-6	many	TRBJ2-7	TGTGCCAGCAGCTTATCTGAGCAAAACTACGAGCAGTACTTC	CASSLSEQNYEQYF
.	TRBV28	many	TRBJ1-2	TGTGCCAGCAGTTGGGGTGTGGACTATGGCTACACCTTC	CASSWGVDYGYTF
.	TRBV6-2/TRBV6-3	.	TRBJ2-7	TGTGCCAGCAGTTACGACTACCACTACGAGCAGTACTTC	CASSYDYHYEQYF
.	TRBV5-5	many	TRBJ1-2	TGTGCCAGCGTTCGGAATGTCTCGCGAAAGACCTATGGCTACACCTTC	CASVRNVSRKTYGYTF
.	TRBV6-4	many	TRBJ1-6	TGTGCCAGCAGACAGGGATTCTCACCCTCCCCCCTCCACTTT	CASRQGFSPSPLHF
.	TRBV28	many	TRBJ1-1	TGTGCCAGCACCCCTGTTATGGAGTCCACTGAAGCTTTCTTT	CASTPVMESTEAFF
TRBD2	TRBV7-2	.	TRBJ2-3	TGTGCCAGCAGCTCCCCCCAAGCGGGAAGCACAGATACGCAGTATTTT	CASSSPQAGSTDTQYF
.	TRBV19	many	TRBJ2-7	TGTGCCAGTAGTCCCTGGACGGGGAACTACGAGCAGTACTTC	CASSPWTGNYEQYF
TRBD2	TRBV12-5	few	TRBJ2-3	TGTGCTAGTGGTTTGGTATATAGCGGGAAGAAAGATACGCAGTATTTT	CASGLVYSGKKDTQYF
.	TRBV5-6	few	TRBJ1-2	TGTGCCAGCACCGAGACAGCTAACTATGGCTACACCTTC	CASTETANYGYTF
.	TRBV10-1	many	TRBJ1-2	TGCGCCAGCAGTCTGTGTTTAAGATCGCGAAAGACCTATGGCTACACCTTC	CASSLCLRSRKTYGYTF
.	TRBV12-3/TRBV12-4	.	TRBJ2-2	TGTGTCAGCAGTTTTCCCGGGGAGCTGTTTTTT	CVSSFPGELFF
TRBD2	TRBV6-1	many	TRBJ2-7	TGTGCCAGCAGTGAAGCGGGAGGGTCAAACGAGCAGTACTTC	CASSEAGGSNEQYF
TRBD1	TRBV5-1	many	TRBJ2-7	TGCGCCAGCAGCCCCCGGGACAGGGGGACGTGGGAGCAGTACTTC	CASSPRDRGTWEQYF
.	TRBV11-3	many	TRBJ1-2	TGTGCCAGCAGCTTTGATAGCGATCTCGGAAAGACCTATGGCTACACCTTC	CASSFDSDLGKTYGYTF
.	TRBV10-3	many	TRBJ1-3	TGTGCCATCATAGACGGGAGCTCTGGAAACACCATATATTTT	CAIIDGSSGNTIYF
TRBD2	TRBV20-1	many	TRBJ2-7	TGCAGTGCTAGGGGGACTAGCGGGAAAGGGCTTAACTACGAGCAGTACTTC	CSARGTSGKGLNYEQYF
.	TRBV7-9	many	TRBJ1-5	TGTGCCAGCAGCTTAGGTGGAGGAGCGTTTGGACAGCCCCAGCATTTT	CASSLGGGAFGQPQHF
.	TRBV10-1	few	TRBJ1-2	TGCGCCAGCAGTTTACGAGAAAGATCGCGAAAGACCTATGGCTACACCTTC	CASSLRERSRKTYGYTF
.	TRBV20-1	many	TRBJ1-2	TGCAGTGCTAGGAAAACAACAGGGAAAGGCGGCTACACCTTC	CSARKTTGKGGYTF
.	TRBV7-6	few	TRBJ2-1	TGTGCCAGCAGCTCAAACAGTGGCAATGAGCAGTTCTTC	CASSSNSGNEQFF
.	TRBV19	many	TRBJ1-5	TGTGCCAGTAGTCCATGGTTAGCTAGCAATCAGCCCCAGCATTTT	CASSPWLASNQPQHF
.	TRBV20-1	many	TRBJ1-1	TGCAGTGCTCTTCGGGTCTCTGTTTTGGAAGCTTTCTTT	CSALRVSVLEAFF
TRBD1	TRBV20-1	many	TRBJ1-1	TGCAGTGCTAGGGAGACAGGGGCCGTGAACACTGAAGCTTTCTTT	CSARETGAVNTEAFF
TRBD1	TRBV9	many	TRBJ1-6	TGTGCCAGCAGCGTAGGTCTGGACAGGGCGCCACCCCTCCACTTT	CASSVGLDRAPPLHF
.	TRBV3-1	many	TRBJ1-1	TGTGCCAGCAGCGACGAGGATCCCATTTCAATTCGCACTGAAGCTTTCTTT	CASSDEDPISIRTEAFF
.	TRBV6-6	.	TRBJ1-5	TGTGCCAGCAGTTACTCGAAGGGGCAGGGAGGCAATCAGCCCCAGCATTTT	CASSYSKGQGGNQPQHF
.	TRBV11-1	many	TRBJ1-2	TGTGCCAGCAGCGGTAGAGCTAAGGCTGGAAAGACCTATGGCTACACCTTC	CASSGRAKAGKTYGYTF
TRBD1	TRBV7-2	many	TRBJ1-3	TGTGCCAGCAGTTTTGTAGGACAGGGGTTAGACACCATATATTTT	CASSFVGQGLDTIYF
.	TRBV7-2	few	TRBJ2-3	TGTGCCAGCAGCTTAGGGCGTGAAGATACGCAGTATTTT	CASSLGREDTQYF
TRBD2	TRBV5-1	many	TRBJ2-7	TGCGCCAGCAGCTTGGCGGCGGGAGGGCCCTCCGGCTACGAGCAGTACTTC	CASSLAAGGPSGYEQYF